This T cell receptor beta chain was profiled in a study of post-analysis software for immune sequencing data. Study-wide background: Multiple sclerosis in the patients followed relapsing-remitting, secondary progressive and progressive-relapsing courses.

Unique-molecular-identifier-tagged TCR beta cDNA libraries were used. T cells numbering roughly 1 to 10 million yielded a few hundred thousand cDNA molecules. MiXCR, run by TCRdb on the PCR reads, gives a single entry per CDR3 protein. Altogether 740,000 or so distinct CDR3 sequences are present, roughly 50% being singletons, with the ten largest covering approximately 4.5%. A word on this clonotype: Antigen: not known.

This CDR3 contains 14 residues. Per the germline V gene, CDR1 is DFQATT and CDR2 is SNEGSKA (reference sequence). General observations from the study: Patients used a few TRBV segments, including TRBV5-6, TRBV5-1 and TRBV20-1, more often than controls. Same-batch samples co-clustered strongly by F measure. Compared with controls, patients showed significantly lower normalized Chao1 diversity.

The TCR originated in a girl aged 5-17 years with multiple sclerosis. Material: blood. The V gene is TRBV20-1, the J gene TRBJ2-4; 10 bases align to TRBD2. The assigned J gene may be wrong: the sequence end matches TRBJ2-7 better. CDR3 in DNA: TGCAGTGCTGGCGGACTAGCGGCCCCCTACGAGCAGTACTTC. It is translated as CSAGGLAAPYEQYF.